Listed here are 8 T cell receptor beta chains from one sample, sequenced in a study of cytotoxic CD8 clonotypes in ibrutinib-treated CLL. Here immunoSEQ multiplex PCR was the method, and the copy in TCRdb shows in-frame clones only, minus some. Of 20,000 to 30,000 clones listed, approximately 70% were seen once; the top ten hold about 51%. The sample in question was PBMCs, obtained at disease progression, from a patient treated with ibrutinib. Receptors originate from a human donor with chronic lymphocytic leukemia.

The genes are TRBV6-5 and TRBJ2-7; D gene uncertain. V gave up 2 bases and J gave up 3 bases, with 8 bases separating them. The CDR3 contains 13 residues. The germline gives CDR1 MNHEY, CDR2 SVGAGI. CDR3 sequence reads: CASSYQQSYEQYF. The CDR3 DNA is TGTGCCAGCAGTTACCAACAGAGCTACGAGCAGTACTTC.

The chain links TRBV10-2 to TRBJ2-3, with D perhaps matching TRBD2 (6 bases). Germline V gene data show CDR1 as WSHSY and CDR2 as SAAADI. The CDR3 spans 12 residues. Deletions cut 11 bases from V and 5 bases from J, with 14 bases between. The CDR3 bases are TGCGCCTGGAGCCACGGGAGAGATACGCAGTATTTT. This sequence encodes CAWSHGRDTQYF.

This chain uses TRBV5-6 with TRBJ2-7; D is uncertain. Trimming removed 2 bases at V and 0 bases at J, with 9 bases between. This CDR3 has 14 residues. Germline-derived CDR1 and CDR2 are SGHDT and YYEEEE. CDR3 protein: CASSLYSNSYEQYF. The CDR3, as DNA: TGTGCCAGCAGCTTATACTCCAACTCCTACGAGCAGTACTTC.

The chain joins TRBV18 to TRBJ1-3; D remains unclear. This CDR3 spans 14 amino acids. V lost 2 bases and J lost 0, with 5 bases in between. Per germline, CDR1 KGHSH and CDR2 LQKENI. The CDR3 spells CASSPDISGNTIYF. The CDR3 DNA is TGTGCCAGCTCACCAGACATCTCTGGAAACACCATATATTTT.

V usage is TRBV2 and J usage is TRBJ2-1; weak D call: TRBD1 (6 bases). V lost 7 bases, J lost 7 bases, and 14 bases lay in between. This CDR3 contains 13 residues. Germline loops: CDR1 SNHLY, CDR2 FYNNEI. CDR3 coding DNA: TGTGCCAGCATTTCAGGGGTTTCAAATGAGCAGTTCTTC. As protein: CASISGVSNEQFF.

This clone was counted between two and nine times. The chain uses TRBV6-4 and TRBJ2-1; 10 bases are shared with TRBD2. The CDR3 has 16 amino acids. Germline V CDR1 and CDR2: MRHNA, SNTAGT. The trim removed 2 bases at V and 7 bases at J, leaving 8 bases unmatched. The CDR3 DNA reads TGTGCCAGCAGTGACAGGGCTAGCGGGGGCCCAAATGAGCAGTTCTTC. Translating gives CASSDRASGGPNEQFF.

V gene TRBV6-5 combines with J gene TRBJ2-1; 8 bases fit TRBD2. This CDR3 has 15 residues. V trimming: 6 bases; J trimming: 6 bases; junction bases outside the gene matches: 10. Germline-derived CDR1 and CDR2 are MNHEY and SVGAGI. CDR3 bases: TGTGCCAGCAGCGCGACGGGGGGGCGGGTCAATGAGCAGTTCTTC. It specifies CASSATGGRVNEQFF.

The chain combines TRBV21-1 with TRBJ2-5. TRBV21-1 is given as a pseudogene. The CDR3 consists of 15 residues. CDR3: CASSKSGGAQETQYF. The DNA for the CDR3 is TGTGCCAGCAGCAAAAGCGGTGGGGCTCAAGAGACCCAGTACTTC.